A selection of T cell receptor beta chains follows, all from one sample in a study of blood T cell repertoires in COVID-19. Some clones are missing from TCRdb's copy, which holds only in-frame ones; the method was immunoSEQ multiplex PCR. The sample consists of 250,000 to 300,000 clones, 85% to 90% of them appearing once. The sample was peripheral blood. The source is a woman aged 30 to 39 with COVID-19, enrolled during active disease. CDR3s include the opening cysteine and the closing phenylalanine or tryptophan. D genes are given only for firm matches. Clone size is given for some rows only: seen once, a few or many times, or a class if the clone is expanded.

d_gene,v_gene,abundance,len,j_gene,CDR3nt,CDR3aa
.,TRBV7-9,many,11,TRBJ2-7,TGTGCCAGCAGCTTGCGGTACGAGCAGTACTTC,CASSLRYEQYF
.,TRBV7-8,few,16,TRBJ1-3,TGTGCCAGCAGCTTAGCCGCTAGGGGGGGAGGAAACACCATATATTTT,CASSLAARGGGNTIYF
.,TRBV5-6,.,15,TRBJ1-1,TGTGCCAGCAGCTTGGTGTCCCACCGGGGCACTGAAGCTTTCTTT,CASSLVSHRGTEAFF
.,TRBV27,.,15,TRBJ2-7,TGTGCCAGCAGTTCCGGGAATCCCAGGTTATACGAGCAGTACTTC,CASSSGNPRLYEQYF
TRBD1,TRBV11-2,.,15,TRBJ1-1,TGTGCCAGCAGCTCGACAGGGCGTATGAACACTGAAGCTTTCTTT,CASSSTGRMNTEAFF
TRBD2,TRBV10-1,few,17,TRBJ2-2,TGCGCCAGCAGTGTTGCGGGAGATGGCGGGGGCACCGGGGAGCTGTTTTTT,CASSVAGDGGGTGELFF
TRBD2,TRBV28,once,16,TRBJ2-7,TGTGCCAGCAGTCCGACGACTAGCGGGCCTTCCTACGAGCAGTACTTC,CASSPTTSGPSYEQYF
.,TRBV5-6,.,13,TRBJ1-2,TGTGCCAGCAATTTAGGGGCGCAGAATGGCTACACCTTC,CASNLGAQNGYTF
.,TRBV6-6,.,14,TRBJ1-1,TGTGCCAGCAGTTACGTAATGCGGGGCACTGAAGCTTTCTTT,CASSYVMRGTEAFF
TRBD1,TRBV29-1,.,15,TRBJ2-5,TGCAGCGTTGGCAAGACAGGGGGGGGCCAAGAGACCCAGTACTTC,CSVGKTGGGQETQYF
TRBD2,TRBV30,.,16,TRBJ2-3,TGTGCCTGGAGTACGCTAGCGGGACGTAGCACAGATACGCAGTATTTT,CAWSTLAGRSTDTQYF